This T cell receptor beta chain stems from a study of blood T cell repertoires in COVID-19. The overall study: Acute and convalescent COVID-19 samples came from the United States, Italy and Spain. Sources were T cells, B-cell-depleted T cells, or PBMCs; the material itself was cDNA or gDNA.

Original data processing: Estimates of nucleated cell counts were drawn from the amplification of reference gene primers. The data were produced by immunoSEQ multiplex PCR, yet TCRdb's version contains in-frame clones alone and is incomplete. V and J calls and clone size are as listed in that table; D and trimming were resolved from the DNA. The data contain 210,000 or so clones, more than 70% of them seen just once; the ten biggest clones take up 6.2%. This CDR3 comprises 15 residues. Trimming took 1 base from V and 0 from J, leaving 9 bases between them. Looked up from germline, CDR1 is SEHNR and CDR2 is FQNEAQ (reference sequence).

The rearrangement uses TRBV7-9 and TRBJ2-5; the D is unclear. This sequence originates from a woman between 40 and 55 years old who had recovered from COVID-19. Sequenced input: peripheral blood. The CDR3 DNA sequence: TGTGCCAGCAGCTTAGGGCAGGTGTACCAAGAGACCCAGTACTTC. This encodes CASSLGQVYQETQYF.